A single sample gave rise to the 3 T cell receptor beta chains below, sequenced in a study of radiotherapy plus CTLA-4 blockade in lung cancer. Clones were sequenced by immunoSEQ multiplex PCR, and TCRdb holds only the in-frame ones, with some missing. The sample has roughly 50,000 clones; about 83% are singletons. Here the sequenced sample was peripheral blood, taken from a patient treated with radiotherapy plus ipilimumab. The receptors here all came from a human donor with non-small cell lung cancer whose response to radiotherapy plus ipilimumab could not be evaluated.

This clone appeared a single time. This chain links TRBV18 with TRBJ2-7; D may be TRBD1 (6 bases). Trimming removed 2 bases from V and 2 bases from J, with 16 bases in between. CDR3 length equals 16 residues. From germline, CDR1 is KGHSH and CDR2 LQKENI. The CDR3 region is CASSPRQDGLTYEQYF. CDR3 nucleotides: TGTGCCAGCTCACCAAGACAGGACGGGCTAACCTACGAGCAGTACTTC.

Only one count was recorded for this clone. The CDR3, as DNA: TGTGCCAGCAGCGTCGGACTAGCGGGTTACAATGAGCAGTTCTTC. Its translation is CASSVGLAGYNEQFF. V is TRBV6-5 and J is TRBJ2-1; TRBD2 aligns across 11 bases. The CDR3 extends over 15 amino acids. Germline CDR1 is MNHEY and CDR2 is SVGAGI. J was trimmed by 4 bases and V by 6 bases; bases with no gene match: 5.

CDR3 sequence: CASSPGFQYEQYF. As DNA, the CDR3 is TGTGCCAGCAGCCCAGGGTTTCAGTACGAGCAGTACTTC. The chain joins TRBV11-1 to TRBJ2-7; weak D call: TRBD1 (5 bases). The germline V gene encodes CDR1 SGHAT and CDR2 FQDESV (reference sequence). The V end was cut by 5 bases, the J end by 4 bases, with 12 bases between. The CDR3 is made up of 13 amino acids.